Shown below are 19 T cell receptor beta chains from a single sample sequenced in a study of CD8+ T cells in alopecia areata. As to treatment: oral pan-JAK inhibitor, 5-10 mg twice daily. Extracted RNA was reverse transcribed, and the resulting cDNA served as sequencing template. Clones were sequenced by immunoSEQ multiplex PCR, and TCRdb holds only the in-frame ones, with some missing. Among 150,000 to 200,000 clones, approximately 67% were seen once, and the ten largest hold 1.3%. The source was CD4+ T cells sorted from blood, collected around week 50, from a patient treated with tofacitinib. Receptors were obtained from a human donor with alopecia areata.

This chain links TRBV4-3 with TRBJ2-3; TRBD1 agrees at 9 bases. Losses at the gene ends were 1 base for V and 4 bases for J; bases not matched to a gene: 9. The CDR3 consists of 17 residues. Germline V lookup: CDR1 LGHNA, CDR2 YSLEER. The CDR3 DNA reads TGCGCCAGCAGCCAAGGCTTACAGGGGGCGAGGGCAGATACGCAGTATTTT. Translated: CASSQGLQGARADTQYF.

This clone occurred a few times. This chain uses TRBV2 with TRBJ2-6; 7 positions match TRBD1. CDR1 and CDR2 from the germline V gene are SNHLY and FYNNEI. The CDR3 spans 17 residues. With V trimmed by 7 bases and J by 1 base, 10 bases remained unmatched. The CDR3 protein is CASNSGTARSGANVLTF. The CDR3, as DNA: TGTGCCAGCAATTCCGGGACAGCCCGATCTGGGGCCAACGTCCTGACTTTC.

This chain joins TRBV27 and TRBJ1-6, with 7 bases fitting TRBD1. The V gene's germline CDR1 is MNHEY and CDR2 SMNVEV (reference sequence). There are 14 residues in the CDR3. With 6 bases clipped from V and 9 bases from J, the junction kept 8 bases outside the gene matches. Here the CDR3 reads CASRLQGNGSPLHF. The CDR3 region has the DNA TGTGCCAGCAGACTACAGGGGAACGGTTCACCCCTCCACTTT.

The sample holds one count of this clone. The gene calls are TRBV29-1 and TRBJ2-5; possibly TRBD2 for D (6 bases). This CDR3 comprises 13 residues. Trimming stripped 4 bases from V and 5 bases from J, with 14 bases between. From germline, CDR1 is SQVTM and CDR2 ANQGSEA. The CDR3 nucleotides read TGCAGCGTTGGAAAAAGCGCGGGGGAGACCCAGTACTTC. It is translated as CSVGKSAGETQYF.

The chain has TRBV5-1 and TRBJ2-5, with a weak D call TRBD2 (6 bases). The CDR3 contains 13 residues. Per germline, CDR1 SGHRS and CDR2 YFSETQ. Trimming left V 3 bases short and J 5 bases short, with 11 bases between. The CDR3 here is CASSSTGSETQYF. In DNA form, the CDR3 reads TGCGCCAGCAGCTCCACCGGGAGCGAGACCCAGTACTTC.

The count of this clone is one. The J gene is TRBJ1-2, the V gene TRBV29-1; 7 nucleotides agree with TRBD1. V dropped 6 bases and J dropped 0; count of bases not matched to a gene: 7. CDR3 length equals 14 residues. Germline V lookup: CDR1 SQVTM, CDR2 ANQGSEA. The CDR3 loop reads CSVTRDSANYGYTF. The DNA for the CDR3 is TGCAGCGTCACCCGGGACAGCGCTAACTATGGCTACACCTTC. Variable domain in full (rest from reference TRBV29-1 and TRBJ1-2): SAVISQKPSRDICQRGTSLTIQCQVDSQVTMMFWYRQQPGQSLTLIATANQGSEATYESGFVIDKFPISRPNLTFSTLTVSNMSPEDSSIYLCSVTRDSANYGYTFGSGTRLTVV.

The V and J genes are TRBV5-6 and TRBJ1-6; D is unclear. Germline V gene data show CDR1 as SGHDT and CDR2 as YYEEEE. The CDR3 extends over 16 amino acids. V was shortened by 4 bases and J by 3 bases, with 14 bases between the two germline ends. The CDR3 sequence: CASSRGSTGYNSPLHF. The CDR3 nucleotides read TGTGCCAGCAGCCGAGGCTCTACTGGCTATAATTCACCCCTCCACTTT. The full variable domain, completed using reference TRBV5-6 and TRBJ1-6, is DAGVTQSPTHLIKTRGQQVTLRCSPKSGHDTVSWYQQALGQGPQFIFQYYEEEERQRGNFPDRFSGHQFPNYSSELNVNALLLGDSALYLCASSRGSTGYNSPLHFGNGTRLTVT.

The rearrangement links TRBV30 to TRBJ1-2; D gene ambiguous. Trimming removed 0 bases at V and 8 bases at J, with 16 bases between. Germline V gene data show CDR1 as GTSNPN and CDR2 as SVGIG (reference sequence). The CDR3 is 14 amino acids. In DNA form, the CDR3 reads TGTGCCTGGAGTGTAGGGATAGATGCGGGCGGCTACACCTTC. Amino acid sequence: CAWSVGIDAGGYTF.

The V call is TRBV7-3, the J call TRBJ1-6, with TRBD1 identical over 7 bases. V gave up 6 bases and J gave up 8 bases; unmatched junction bases: 4. In germline, CDR1 is SGHTA, CDR2 FQGTGA. CDR3 size: 13 residues. As DNA, the CDR3 is TGTGCCAGCAGGCTAGACAGGGATTCACCCCTCCACTTT. Its translation is CASRLDRDSPLHF.

The chain couples TRBV4-3 to TRBJ2-7; 7 bases line up with TRBD1. The trim removed 4 bases at V and 2 bases at J, leaving 5 bases unmatched. In germline, CDR1 is LGHNA, CDR2 YSLEER. CDR3 length: 14 amino acids. In nucleotides, the CDR3 is TGCGCCAGCAGCCCCGGCAGGGGGACCTACGAGCAGTACTTC. Residues: CASSPGRGTYEQYF.

The V and J genes are TRBV5-1 and TRBJ2-1; 9 nucleotides match TRBD1. CDR1 and CDR2 (germline): SGHRS, YFSETQ. V was clipped by 0 bases and J by 2 bases; unmatched bases: 9. The CDR3 covers 18 residues. The CDR3 sequence is CASSLDSGTGNTYNEQFF. The CDR3 bases are TGCGCCAGCAGCTTGGACTCCGGGACAGGGAATACCTACAATGAGCAGTTCTTC.

The chain has TRBV29-1 and TRBJ1-4; D remains unclear. V was clipped by 1 base and J by 7 bases, with 13 bases between them. CDR1 is SQVTM and CDR2 is ANQGSEA in the germline V gene. CDR3 length equals 14 residues. DNA for the CDR3: TGCAGCGTTGAAGTCGCGGGTGGTCGTGAAAAACTGTTTTTT. This encodes CSVEVAGGREKLFF.

CDR3 region: CSVGTLATSDTQYF. CDR3 in DNA: TGCAGCGTTGGGACCCTAGCTACGTCAGATACGCAGTATTTT. The rearrangement uses TRBV29-1 and TRBJ2-3, with D tentatively TRBD2 (5 bases). Germline V gene lookup returns CDR1 SQVTM and CDR2 ANQGSEA. This CDR3 spans 14 amino acids. The V gene lost 4 bases and the J gene lost 4 bases, with 15 bases spanning the gap.

The chain couples TRBV27 to TRBJ1-2; maybe TRBD1 (6 bases). Germline lookup yields CDR1 MNHEY and CDR2 SMNVEV (reference sequence). This CDR3 is built from 13 residues. V gave up 6 bases and J gave up 4 bases, with 12 bases separating them. CDR3 loop: CASRAGGTYGYTF. In DNA form, the CDR3 reads TGTGCCAGCAGGGCGGGGGGCACCTATGGCTACACCTTC.

The rearrangement joins TRBV30 to TRBJ1-5; the D is unclear. CDR1 is GTSNPN and CDR2 is SVGIG in the germline V gene (reference sequence). The CDR3 runs to 14 residues. The germline V and J ends were trimmed by 2 bases and 4 bases, with 12 bases remaining between them. CDR3 protein: CAWSSRGGNQPQHF. The DNA for the CDR3 is TGTGCCTGGAGTTCCCGGGGTGGTAATCAGCCCCAGCATTTT.

V usage is TRBV19 and J usage is TRBJ1-5; D not resolved. This CDR3 is built from 16 residues. V lost 0 bases to trimming and J lost 0 bases, with 9 bases between them. CDR1 is LNHDA, CDR2 SQIVND, per germline (reference sequence). The CDR3 nucleotides read TGTGCCAGTAGTATAGATTGGGCCAATAGCAATCAGCCCCAGCATTTT. Translation: CASSIDWANSNQPQHF.

The chain carries TRBV5-1 and TRBJ1-1, with D perhaps matching TRBD1 (5 bases). The CDR3 covers 15 residues. The ends were cut back, 5 bases at V and 1 base at J, with 15 bases in the middle. Germline CDR1 reads SGHRS; CDR2 reads YFSETQ. The CDR3 here is CASRRQPEENTEAFF. CDR3 in DNA: TGCGCCAGCAGGCGACAGCCAGAGGAGAACACTGAAGCTTTCTTT.

This clone was detected only a few times. The V and J genes are TRBV14 and TRBJ1-1, with D possibly TRBD1 on 6 matching bases. CDR1 SGHDN and CDR2 FVKESK come from the germline V gene. The length of the CDR3 is 14 residues. The ends were cut back, 6 bases at V and 9 bases at J, with 20 bases in the middle. The CDR3 sequence is CASRNRDKHSQAFF. CDR3 nucleotide sequence: TGTGCCAGCAGGAACCGGGACAAACATTCTCAAGCTTTCTTT.

This sequence joins TRBV14 and TRBJ2-3; D not certain. In germline, CDR1 is SGHDN, CDR2 FVKESK. The CDR3 is 14 residues long. Trimming pared 0 bases from V and 3 bases from J, leaving 7 bases between. The CDR3 sequence: CASSQDVGTDTQYF. The CDR3 DNA sequence: TGTGCCAGCAGCCAAGATGTTGGAACAGATACGCAGTATTTT.